The present T cell receptor beta chain was sequenced within a study of chemoradiotherapy in HPV16-positive cancers. About the study: Functional T-cell assays on a couple of HPV16-positive patients' cells defined candidate HPV-specific clones and common TCR motifs.

This clone has a handful of counts. Its antigen is undetermined. Study outcomes and limitations: Candidate HPV-specific clones and E7-related TCR motifs grew in tumor during treatment. For HPV16-positive patients, expanding HPV-responsive T cells associated with longer recurrence-free survival.

Generated by immunoSEQ multiplex PCR, the TCRdb table keeps only in-frame clones and is missing some. There are approximately 17,000 clones in the sample; 60% to 80% occur only once, and around 8% lies in the top ten. This clonotype was obtained from a human donor with HPV-associated anogenital cancer. The sample consisted of tumor tissue, taken from a patient who underwent chemoradiotherapy.

This chain's CDR3 is CASSLRDPASGEQYF. The DNA of the CDR3 is TGCGCCAGCAGCTTACGGGACCCTGCTTCCGGCGAGCAGTACTTC. The gene calls are TRBV5-1 and TRBJ2-7; D is perhaps TRBD1 or TRBD2 (5 bases each). V was trimmed by 2 bases and J by 6 bases, leaving 18 bases between them. CDR3 length: 15 residues. The germline CDR1 and CDR2 sequences are SGHRS and YFSETQ.